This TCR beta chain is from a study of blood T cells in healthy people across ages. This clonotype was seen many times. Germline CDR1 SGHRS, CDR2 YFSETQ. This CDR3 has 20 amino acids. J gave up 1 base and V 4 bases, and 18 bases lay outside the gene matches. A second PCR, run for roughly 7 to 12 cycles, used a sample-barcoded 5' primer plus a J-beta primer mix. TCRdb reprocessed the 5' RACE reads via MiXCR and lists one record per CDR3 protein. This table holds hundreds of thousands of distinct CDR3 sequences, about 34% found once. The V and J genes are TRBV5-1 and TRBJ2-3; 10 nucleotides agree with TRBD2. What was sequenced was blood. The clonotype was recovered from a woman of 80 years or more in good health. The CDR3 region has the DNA TGCGCCAGCAGCCCCCCGGGGGGGACTAGCGACGTAAAAGGCACAGATACGCAGTATTTT. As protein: CASSPPGGTSDVKGTDTQYF.